The 14 T cell receptor beta chains below come from one sample, sequenced in a study of blood T cells in healthy people across ages. Alongside a J-beta primer mix, a sample-barcoded 5' primer served in a second PCR lasting about 7 to 12 cycles. TCRdb reprocessed the 5' RACE reads via MiXCR and lists one record per CDR3 protein. In the table there are approximately 880,000 distinct CDR3 sequences, roughly 50% of which are singletons. Sequenced: blood. Every receptor here comes from a man aged 30-40 years in good health.

Ten or more counts support this clonotype. A read error may account for a junction end that differs from germline. The chain links TRBV12-3 or TRBV12-4 to TRBJ2-3; 7 positions match TRBD1. This CDR3 region has 16 residues. The CDR3: CASSLGAGGSTDTQYF. The CDR3, as DNA: TGTGCCAGCAGCTTAGGGGCAGGGGGATCTACAGATACGCAGTATTTT.

The J gene is TRBJ2-6, the V gene TRBV20-1; D is undetermined. CDR3 length: 14 amino acids. V lost 3 bases to trimming and J lost 0 bases, with 6 bases between them. The V gene's germline CDR1 is DFQATT and CDR2 SNEGSKA (reference sequence). The CDR3 DNA reads TGCAGTGCTAGCCAGGTCTCTGGGGCCAACGTCCTGACTTTC. This sequence encodes CSASQVSGANVLTF.

In this sample, this clonotype turned up once. The rearrangement links TRBV7-9 to TRBJ1-2, with no clear D. The CDR3 loop spans 15 amino acids. Germline V gene data show CDR1 as SEHNR and CDR2 as FQNEAQ (reference sequence). V was cut by 1 base and J by 7 bases, with 16 bases left in between. The CDR3: CASSLEEGRSCGYTF. The CDR3 DNA sequence: TGTGCCAGCAGCTTAGAAGAGGGAAGAAGCTGTGGCTACACCTTC.

This clonotype appeared a few times. This rearrangement joins TRBV6-6 to TRBJ2-5; D assignment may be TRBD1 or TRBD2 (5 bases each). Germline values: CDR1 MNHNY, CDR2 SVGAGI (reference sequence). This CDR3 has 14 amino acids. Trimming stripped 4 bases from V and 5 bases from J, with 14 bases between. The CDR3 nucleotides read TGTGCCAGCAGTTCCCCGGGACCCGGCGAGACCCAGTACTTC. Protein product: CASSSPGPGETQYF.

The chain couples TRBV7-9 to TRBJ1-2; D may be TRBD1 (6 bases). This CDR3 spans 14 amino acids. The V gene lost 5 bases and the J gene lost 6 bases, with 16 bases spanning the gap. Germline CDR1 SEHNR, CDR2 FQNEAQ (reference sequence). For the CDR3, the DNA is TGTGCCAGCAGCCGAACCGTCTCAGGGGATGGCTACACCTTC. This gives the protein CASSRTVSGDGYTF. The whole variable domain, remainder taken from reference TRBV7-9 and TRBJ1-2, is DTGVSQNPRHKITKRGQNVTFRCDPISEHNRLYWYRQTLGQGPEFLTYFQNEAQLEKSRLLSDRFSAERPKGSFSTLEIQRTEQGDSAMYLCASSRTVSGDGYTFGSGTRLTVV.

The chain combines TRBV4-3 with TRBJ2-7, with D possibly matching TRBD1 (5 bases). The V end lost 1 base, the J end lost 5 bases, and 18 bases lay between the germline ends. The CDR3 is 16 amino acids. Germline-derived CDR1 and CDR2 are LGHNA and YSLEER. The CDR3 region has the DNA TGCGCCAGCAGCCAAGCCCTGACAGCCCTCCTCAACGAGCAGTACTTC. It encodes CASSQALTALLNEQYF.

This rearrangement joins TRBV5-5 to TRBJ1-5; 8 bases match TRBD1. V lost 4 bases to trimming and J lost 5 bases; unmatched junction nucleotides: 5. The germline CDR1 and CDR2 sequences are SGHKS and YYEKEE (reference sequence). There are 14 residues in the CDR3. The CDR3 region is CASSRQGPYQPQHF. The CDR3 DNA sequence: TGTGCCAGCAGCCGACAGGGGCCATATCAGCCCCAGCATTTT.

The genes are TRBV20-1 and TRBJ2-1, with 8 nucleotides matching TRBD2. The germline V gene encodes CDR1 DFQATT and CDR2 SNEGSKA (reference sequence). The CDR3 runs 12 residues. CDR3 coding DNA: TGCAGGCCCGGGGGGGCGAACAATGAGCAGTTCTTC. The encoded protein is CRPGGANNEQFF.

The rearrangement joins TRBV29-1 to TRBJ1-2; D is uncertain. Trimming removed 7 bases at V and 2 bases at J, with 11 bases between. Germline lookup yields CDR1 SQVTM and CDR2 ANQGSEA. The CDR3 runs to 12 residues. CDR3 nucleotides: TGCAGCGCCTCGGACGGGAACTATGGCTACACCTTC. Encoded protein: CSASDGNYGYTF.

This clonotype was seen a few times. The chain recombines TRBV2 with TRBJ2-4, with 8 bases aligning to TRBD1. The V gene end was trimmed by 6 bases and the J gene end by 6 bases; junction bases not matched to a gene: 7. Germline values: CDR1 SNHLY, CDR2 FYNNEI. This CDR3 spans 14 amino acids. The CDR3 is CASSSGGPGNIQYF. The CDR3 DNA reads as TGTGCCAGCAGCTCAGGGGGCCCAGGAAACATTCAGTACTTC.

The V gene is TRBV5-1, the J gene TRBJ2-4; D not resolved. The CDR3 consists of 15 residues. Germline V gene data show CDR1 as SGHRS and CDR2 as YFSETQ. The V and J ends lost 3 bases and 2 bases respectively, with 12 bases between them. The CDR3 reads CASSSAPGSKNIQYF. The CDR3 DNA follows: TGCGCCAGCAGCTCCGCCCCGGGTTCCAAAAACATTCAGTACTTC. The complete variable domain, with remaining parts taken from reference TRBV5-1 and TRBJ2-4, reads KAGVTQTPRYLIKTRGQQVTLSCSPISGHRSVSWYQQTPGQGLQFLFEYFSETQRNKGNFPGRFSGRQFSNSRSEMNVSTLELGDSALYLCASSSAPGSKNIQYFGAGTRLSVL.

This clonotype was counted a few times. The chain is built from TRBV5-1 and TRBJ2-1; D remains unclear. This CDR3 has 16 amino acids. Per the germline V gene, CDR1 is SGHRS and CDR2 is YFSETQ. Trimming shortened V by 3 bases and J by 7 bases, and 20 bases separated the two germline ends. The chain's CDR3 is CASSSSLGPSSNEQFF. CDR3 nucleotide sequence: TGCGCCAGCAGCTCCTCCCTTGGCCCCTCGTCAAATGAGCAGTTCTTC.

This sequence joins TRBV11-1 and TRBJ2-1, with TRBD2 as a possible D gene (7 bases). The V gene lost 5 bases and the J gene lost 6 bases, with 23 bases spanning the gap. There are 17 residues in the CDR3. The germline V gene encodes CDR1 SGHAT and CDR2 FQDESV (reference sequence). The CDR3 DNA is TGTGCCAGCAGCCTAGAGGGGGGGAACACATATCTCAATGAGCAGTTCTTC. Its translation is CASSLEGGNTYLNEQFF.

The chain links TRBV7-3 to TRBJ2-1; maybe TRBD2 (5 bases). The CDR3 has 16 amino acids. Germline V gives CDR1 SGHTA, CDR2 FQGTGA. The V end was cut by 1 base, the J end by 9 bases, with 19 bases between. CDR3 sequence reads: CASSLKDRLTEAEQFF. CDR3 nucleotides: TGTGCCAGCAGCTTAAAGGACCGGCTTACGGAGGCTGAGCAGTTCTTC.